The 2 T cell receptor beta chains below come from one sample, sequenced in a study of T cells in Graves' hyperthyroidism and ophthalmopathy. RNA transcripts were the template for amplifying TCR beta CDR3 regions. TCR CDR3 regions were first amplified by RT-PCR with HTBI primers. Via MiXCR, TCRdb re-called the multiplex PCR reads, giving one row per CDR3 protein. Of some 740,000 distinct CDR3 sequences detected, 13% to 15% appear once; the ten largest clones hold 10% to 13%. Material for sequencing was blood. Receptors were obtained from a woman aged 18-29 years with Graves' hyperthyroidism.

This clonotype was detected ten times or more. V gene TRBV5-1 combines with J gene TRBJ2-7; D perhaps matches TRBD1 (5 bases). Germline V gene sequence: CDR1 SGHRS, CDR2 YFSETQ. This CDR3 comprises 14 residues. V lost 2 bases, J lost 3 bases, and 12 bases lay in between. DNA of the CDR3: TGCGCCAGCAGCTTTGGCCCAGGGATCTACGAGCAGTACTTC. It codes for CASSFGPGIYEQYF. Combining the CDR3 with reference TRBV5-1 and TRBJ2-7 gives the whole variable domain KAGVTQTPRYLIKTRGQQVTLSCSPISGHRSVSWYQQTPGQGLQFLFEYFSETQRNKGNFPGRFSGRQFSNSRSEMNVSTLELGDSALYLCASSFGPGIYEQYFGPGTRLTVT.

In its sample, this clonotype was seen many times. The V gene is TRBV3-1, the J gene TRBJ2-7; no clear D gene. Germline CDR1 is LGHDT and CDR2 is YNNKEL (reference sequence). This CDR3 comprises 15 residues. Trimming took 1 base from V and 3 from J, leaving 13 bases between them. The DNA of the CDR3 is TGTGCCAGCAGCCAAGTTCCCGGACGGCGCTACGAGCAGTACTTC. As protein: CASSQVPGRRYEQYF.